Listed below are T cell receptor beta chains from one sample, sequenced in a study of cytomegalovirus exposure and HLA in healthy donors. Sequencing used immunoSEQ multiplex PCR; TCRdb keeps in-frame clones, though not all of them. Of approximately 190,000 clones in the sample, 75% to 90% are singletons; the top ten hold approximately 6.3%. Sequencing input: PBMCs. The receptor set was obtained from a man in his forties in good health and CMV-seropositive. CDR3s include the opening cysteine and the closing phenylalanine or tryptophan. Fields, in order: D gene, J gene, V gene, clone size, CDR3 protein, CDR3 DNA. A D gene is named only where the DNA matches it firmly. Part of the rows lack a size; the others show once, few, many or a class for expanded clones.

TRBD1 TRBJ1-3 TRBV13 - CASTLRGLGYTIYF TGTGCCAGCACTCTCAGGGGGCTGGGGTACACCATATATTTT
TRBD1 TRBJ2-3 TRBV9 - CASSPGTGGVNTQYF TGTGCCAGCAGCCCGGGGACAGGGGGCGTCAATACGCAGTATTTT
TRBD2 TRBJ2-5 TRBV5-6 - CASSYRGGGETQYF TGTGCCAGCAGTTACCGCGGGGGGGGAGAGACCCAGTACTTC
- TRBJ1-5 TRBV7-8 few CASSLGESSGQPQHF TGTGCCAGCAGCTTAGGAGAGTCTTCCGGGCAGCCCCAGCATTTT
- TRBJ2-7 TRBV9 - CASTRGGGTYEQYF TGTGCCAGCACCCGCGGAGGCGGAACCTACGAGCAGTACTTC
TRBD1 TRBJ1-4 TRBV7-2 - CASSPTGDWEKLFF TGTGCCAGCAGCCCCACAGGGGACTGGGAAAAACTGTTTTTT
TRBD2 TRBJ2-7 TRBV5-4 - CASSLGGGYEQYF TGTGCCAGCAGCTTGGGCGGGGGATACGAGCAGTACTTC
- TRBJ2-1 TRBV5-6 - CASSLGFARNQAQDEQFF TGTGCCAGCAGCTTGGGGTTCGCGCGCAATCAGGCCCAGGATGAGCAGTTCTTC
- TRBJ1-1 TRBV6-6 - CASSYSQGNTEAFF TGTGCCAGCAGTTACTCGCAGGGTAACACTGAAGCTTTCTTT
TRBD2 TRBJ2-7 TRBV19 - CASSLKLQRGGDEQYF TGTGCCAGTAGTCTCAAATTGCAGCGGGGGGGCGACGAGCAGTACTTC
TRBD2 TRBJ2-3 TRBV7-8 - CASSPLAGPSTDTQYF TGTGCCAGCAGCCCTTTAGCGGGCCCCAGCACAGATACGCAGTATTTT
TRBD2 TRBJ2-3 TRBV7-2 - CASTRGGSGGVDTQYF TGTGCCAGCACCCGGGGGGGTAGCGGGGGGGTGGATACGCAGTATTTT
TRBD2 TRBJ2-5 TRBV7-9 - CASSPAPRLAGASVETQYF TGTGCCAGCAGCCCCGCACCCCGGCTAGCGGGGGCCTCGGTGGAGACCCAGTACTTC
TRBD1 TRBJ1-6 TRBV30 - CAWSYRGSPLHF TGTGCCTGGAGCTACAGGGGGTCACCCCTCCACTTT
TRBD2 TRBJ2-1 TRBV5-4 - CASSLVGPSGAFQFF TGTGCCAGCAGCTTGGTTGGGCCTAGCGGGGCTTTCCAGTTCTTC
- TRBJ2-7 TRBV30 - CACGSYEQYF TGTGCCTGCGGCTCCTACGAGCAGTACTTC
TRBD1 TRBJ1-5 TRBV10-1 few CASSEFSPRDREEDQPQHF TGCGCCAGCAGTGAGTTTTCCCCGAGGGACAGGGAAGAGGATCAGCCCCAGCATTTT
- TRBJ1-1 TRBV14 - CASSQGQKSSVRRTEAFF TGTGCCAGCAGCCAAGGCCAGAAGTCGTCGGTTCGGAGGACTGAAGCTTTCTTT
TRBD2 TRBJ2-3 TRBV6-5 - CASSTAGGYTDTQYF TGTGCCAGCAGCACCGCGGGGGGATACACAGATACGCAGTATTTT
TRBD2 TRBJ2-3 TRBV11-2 - CASSPREGADTQYF TGTGCCAGCAGCCCTCGGGAGGGTGCAGATACGCAGTATTTT
TRBD1 TRBJ2-7 TRBV15 - CATSRPGQMYEQYF TGTGCCACCAGCAGGCCGGGACAGATGTACGAGCAGTACTTC
- TRBJ2-1 TRBV28 - CASTSWHEQFF TGTGCCAGCACCTCTTGGCATGAGCAGTTCTTC
TRBD1 TRBJ2-4 TRBV18 - CASSPLTGGWAAKNIQYF TGTGCCAGCTCACCCTTAACAGGGGGCTGGGCCGCCAAAAACATTCAGTACTTC
TRBD1 TRBJ1-1 TRBV19 few CASNPTGKTGEAFF TGTGCCAGTAACCCGACCGGGAAGACAGGGGAAGCTTTCTTT
- TRBJ1-5 TRBV28 - CASSLPGANQPQHF TGTGCCAGCAGTTTACCAGGGGCCAATCAGCCCCAGCATTTT
- TRBJ1-3 TRBV30 - CALSRGGAPGNTIYF TGTGCCCTTTCTCGAGGGGGGGCGCCTGGAAACACCATATATTTT
TRBD1 TRBJ1-1 TRBV19 - CASSRGATGENTEAFF TGTGCCAGTAGCAGGGGCGCGACAGGGGAGAACACTGAAGCTTTCTTT
- TRBJ2-7 TRBV14 once CASSQDYRGYEQYF TGTGCCAGCAGCCAAGATTACCGGGGGTACGAGCAGTACTTC
- TRBJ1-5 TRBV7-2 - CASSLVGGAAQPQHF TGTGCCAGCAGCCTGGTGGGGGGGGCGGCTCAGCCCCAGCATTTT
TRBD2 TRBJ2-3 TRBV4-3 - CASSQFRLGRGDPTDTQYF TGCGCCAGCAGCCAATTTCGCTTAGGGCGGGGGGACCCCACAGATACGCAGTATTTT
TRBD1 TRBJ2-7 TRBV4-1 - CASSQAGQGASYEQYF TGCGCCAGCAGCCAAGCGGGACAGGGGGCCTCCTACGAGCAGTACTTC
TRBD2 TRBJ2-3 TRBV4-1 - CASSLSGGGTVSTDTQYF TGCGCCAGCAGCCTATCAGGCGGGGGGACCGTTAGCACAGATACGCAGTATTTT
- TRBJ2-5 TRBV5-4 - CASSSGGLAVTETQYF TGTGCCAGCAGCTCGGGCGGGCTAGCTGTGACAGAGACCCAGTACTTC
TRBD1 TRBJ1-5 TRBV7-9 few CASSLDRGVDQPQHF TGTGCCAGCAGCCTGGACAGGGGTGTAGATCAGCCCCAGCATTTT
TRBD1 TRBJ1-3 TRBV5-6 - CASSLNRGRTGNTIYF TGTGCCAGCAGTTTGAACAGGGGGCGGACGGGAAACACCATATATTTT
TRBD2 TRBJ2-5 TRBV27 - CASSRTSGGETQYF TGTGCCAGCAGCAGGACTAGCGGGGGGGAGACCCAGTACTTC
- TRBJ1-1 TRBV6-6 - CVSGVFVTEAFF TGTGTCTCCGGGGTATTCGTAACTGAAGCTTTCTTT
TRBD2 TRBJ2-5 TRBV6-5 - CASSYPTSGDETQYF TGTGCCAGCAGTTACCCCACTAGCGGGGACGAGACCCAGTACTTC
TRBD2 TRBJ2-1 TRBV6-5 - CASSLRTSGGGEQFF TGTGCCAGCAGTCTCCGGACTAGCGGGGGTGGTGAGCAGTTCTTC
- TRBJ2-7 TRBV3-1/TRBV3-2 once CASRHTYF TGTGCCAGCAGACACACCTACTTC
TRBD2 TRBJ2-3 TRBV9 - CASSPSLLAESRDTQYF TGTGCCAGCAGCCCCAGCCTTCTAGCGGAGTCCCGAGATACGCAGTATTTT
- TRBJ1-2 TRBV30 - CAWEGPGLSNYGYTF TGTGCCTGGGAGGGTCCTGGGCTGTCCAACTATGGCTACACCTTC